These 21 T cell receptor beta chains were sequenced from one sample in a study of CD8+ T cells in alopecia areata. cDNA serving as the sequencing template came from extracted, reverse transcribed RNA. Clones were read by immunoSEQ multiplex PCR, and TCRdb kept only the in-frame ones, dropping some. This repertoire shows 170,000 or so clones, 63% found once; its top ten account for approximately 1.7%. Sample: CD4+ T cells sorted from blood, taken at week 0. These receptors originate from a human donor with alopecia areata.

The genes are TRBV30 and TRBJ1-1, with D perhaps TRBD1 (5 bases). Germline CDR1 reads GTSNPN; CDR2 reads SVGIG (reference sequence). The CDR3 consists of 14 residues. V gave up 0 bases and J gave up 4 bases, with 12 bases separating them. The DNA of the CDR3 is TGTGCCTGGAGTGTAGGGCAGGGTAGCACTGAAGCTTTCTTT. It is translated as CAWSVGQGSTEAFF.

This clone was seen a few times. The genes are TRBV29-1 and TRBJ2-7, with D perhaps TRBD1 (6 bases). CDR3 length: 13 amino acids. The V end was cut by 1 base, the J end by 3 bases, with 10 bases between. The germline V gene has CDR1 SQVTM and CDR2 ANQGSEA. The CDR3 region is CSVEVTGIYEQYF. The CDR3 nucleotides read TGCAGCGTTGAAGTCACAGGGATCTACGAGCAGTACTTC.

The V and J genes are TRBV30 and TRBJ2-1; TRBD2 aligns across 13 bases. CDR1 and CDR2 from the germline V gene are GTSNPN and SVGIG (reference sequence). The CDR3 is 16 residues long. V lost 1 base to trimming and J lost 10 bases; unmatched junction nucleotides: 10. CDR3 nucleotide sequence: TGTGCCTGGAGTGCGCCGGGACTAGCGGGGAAATCAGAGCAGTTCTTC. Protein: CAWSAPGLAGKSEQFF.

This clone was picked up a small number of times. The V call is TRBV5-1, the J call TRBJ1-6, with 8 positions matching TRBD1. Unmatched junction bases numbered 15, after V lost 3 bases and J lost 10 bases. The CDR3 is made up of 17 amino acids. Germline V CDR1 and CDR2: SGHRS, YFSETQ. The CDR3 protein is CASSSSPTGGVGSPLHF. CDR3 nucleotides: TGCGCCAGCAGCTCGTCCCCCACAGGGGGAGTTGGATCACCCCTCCACTTT.

The chain uses TRBV29-1 and TRBJ2-3, with D possibly TRBD1 on 6 matching bases. The CDR3 loop spans 13 amino acids. The germline V gene encodes CDR1 SQVTM and CDR2 ANQGSEA. The V end lost 1 base, the J end lost 6 bases, and 11 bases lay between the germline ends. This chain's CDR3 is CSVEGGPRDTQYF. The CDR3 DNA reads TGCAGCGTTGAAGGGGGGCCGCGGGATACGCAGTATTTT.

In its sample, this clone is medium-sized. J is TRBJ2-5 and V is TRBV7-6; D remains ambiguous. There are 13 residues in the CDR3. CDR1 SGHVS and CDR2 FNYEAQ come from the germline V gene. V lost 5 bases to trimming and J lost 2 bases, with 9 bases between them. CDR3 sequence: CASSPRPQETQYF. CDR3 nucleotides: TGTGCCAGCAGCCCGCGGCCACAAGAGACCCAGTACTTC.

This clone was found a few times. The chain joins TRBV30 to TRBJ2-5; D unresolved. V lost 4 bases and J 5 bases, leaving 8 bases between the germline ends. Germline V CDR1 and CDR2: GTSNPN, SVGIG (reference sequence). This CDR3 is 11 amino acids long. The CDR3 here is CAWTLKETQYF. CDR3 in DNA: TGTGCCTGGACCCTTAAGGAGACCCAGTACTTC. Complete variable domain (other parts from reference TRBV30 and TRBJ2-5): SQTIHQWPATLVQPVGSPLSLECTVEGTSNPNLYWYRQAAGRGLQLLFYSVGIGQISSEVPQNLSASRPQDRQFILSSKKLLLSDSGFYLCAWTLKETQYFGPGTRLLVL.

The V gene is TRBV2, the J gene TRBJ1-5; no firm D call. The V end was cut by 5 bases, the J end by 4 bases, with 12 bases between. Per germline, CDR1 SNHLY and CDR2 FYNNEI. CDR3 length: 14 amino acids. CDR3 amino acids: CASSPAQVNQPQHF. CDR3 DNA sequence: TGTGCCAGCAGTCCTGCCCAAGTAAATCAGCCCCAGCATTTT.

This clone showed up just a few times. The rearrangement links TRBV25-1 to TRBJ1-2; D may be TRBD1 (5 bases). The CDR3 loop spans 14 amino acids. The V gene lost 4 bases and the J gene lost 7 bases, with 16 bases spanning the gap. Per the germline V gene, CDR1 is MGHDK and CDR2 is SYGVNS. In DNA form, the CDR3 reads TGTGCCAGCAGTGCGTGGACAACGGGGGTTGGCTACACCTTC. The encoded protein is CASSAWTTGVGYTF.

In DNA form, the CDR3 reads TGTGCCAGCACCGCCGCTCGGTACACTGAAGCTTTCTTT. Its protein product is CASTAARYTEAFF. V gene TRBV7-9 combines with J gene TRBJ1-1, with D unclear. V lost 7 bases and J lost 3, with 12 bases in between. The CDR3 loop spans 13 amino acids. Germline loops: CDR1 SEHNR, CDR2 FQNEAQ (reference sequence).

This sequence joins TRBV5-1 and TRBJ2-1, with 11 bases aligning to TRBD1. Germline values: CDR1 SGHRS, CDR2 YFSETQ. Germline trimming cut 4 bases from V and 6 bases from J; bases unmatched to any gene: 6. The CDR3 spans 15 residues. The CDR3 DNA reads TGCGCCAGCAGCCGTTTGGGGACAGGGGGCAATGAGCAGTTCTTC. Amino acids: CASSRLGTGGNEQFF.

The chain is built from TRBV29-1 and TRBJ2-3, with TRBD2 identical over 8 bases. Trimming cost V 7 bases and J 1 base; bases outside gene matches: 1. The CDR3 loop spans 12 amino acids. CDR1 is SQVTM, CDR2 ANQGSEA, per germline. The CDR3, as DNA: TGCAGCGGTAGCGGGGGCACAGATACGCAGTATTTT. This translates into CSGSGGTDTQYF.

V gene TRBV7-9 combines with J gene TRBJ1-2; D might be TRBD1 (5 bases). The germline V gene has CDR1 SEHNR and CDR2 FQNEAQ (reference sequence). Deletions cut 0 bases from V and 4 bases from J, with 9 bases between. The CDR3 loop spans 14 amino acids. The CDR3 bases are TGTGCCAGCAGCTTAGCGGGAGGGGTCTATGGCTACACCTTC. This gives the protein CASSLAGGVYGYTF.

The J gene is TRBJ2-4, the V gene TRBV5-1; D may be TRBD2 (5 bases). The CDR3 has 13 amino acids. V was pared by 4 bases and J by 5 bases, with 10 bases between. The V gene's germline CDR1 is SGHRS and CDR2 YFSETQ. The chain's CDR3 is CASSMDSENIQYF. As DNA, the CDR3 is TGCGCCAGCAGCATGGACTCAGAAAACATTCAGTACTTC.

This clone was counted between two and nine times. The V gene is TRBV5-4, the J gene TRBJ1-2; perhaps TRBD1 as D (5 bases). V was cut by 4 bases and J by 4 bases, with 11 bases left in between. Germline V gene sequence: CDR1 SGHNT, CDR2 YYREEE (reference sequence). This CDR3 region has 13 residues. The CDR3 region is CASSVETVYGYTF. In DNA form, the CDR3 reads TGTGCCAGCAGCGTAGAGACAGTCTATGGCTACACCTTC. Supplemented by reference TRBV5-4 and TRBJ1-2, the full variable domain reads ETGVTQSPTHLIKTRGQQVTLRCSSQSGHNTVSWYQQALGQGPQFIFQYYREEENGRGNFPPRFSGLQFPNYSSELNVNALELDDSALYLCASSVETVYGYTFGSGTRLTVV.

The chain joins TRBV25-1 to TRBJ2-6, with D possibly being TRBD2 (5 bases). There are 16 residues in the CDR3. Germline V CDR1 and CDR2: MGHDK, SYGVNS. V lost 4 bases and J lost 0, with 10 bases in between. The CDR3 DNA reads TGTGCCAGCAGTGGGAGGACGAGCTCTGGGGCCAACGTCCTGACTTTC. It yields the protein CASSGRTSSGANVLTF.

CDR3 nucleotides: TGTGCCAGCTCACCAAGGACTCCCAACACTGAAGCTTTCTTT. Translating gives CASSPRTPNTEAFF. The chain joins TRBV18 to TRBJ1-1; no clear D gene. The CDR3 loop spans 14 amino acids. Germline V lookup: CDR1 KGHSH, CDR2 LQKENI. Trimming took 2 bases from V and 2 from J, leaving 9 bases between them.

CDR3 bases: TGCAGCGTCATCACTGAGGGCCGAGAGTACTTC. It encodes CSVITEGREYF. V and J are TRBV29-1 and TRBJ2-7, with D maybe TRBD2 (5 bases). The V end was cut by 6 bases, the J end by 11 bases, with 17 bases between. In germline, CDR1 is SQVTM, CDR2 ANQGSEA. This CDR3 has 11 residues.

This rearrangement joins TRBV4-3 to TRBJ2-6, with no clear D. V was pared by 1 base and J by 1 base, with 5 bases between. Germline assignment: CDR1 LGHNA and CDR2 YSLEER. The CDR3 runs to 15 residues. The CDR3 nucleotides are TGCGCCAGCAGCCAAGTGGGGTCTGGGGCCAACGTCCTGACTTTC. This sequence encodes CASSQVGSGANVLTF.

The chain has TRBV30 and TRBJ1-4, with no clear D. Germline V lookup: CDR1 GTSNPN, CDR2 SVGIG (reference sequence). V lost 5 bases to trimming and J lost 8 bases, with 18 bases between them. This CDR3 spans 14 amino acids. CDR3 coding DNA: TGTGCCTGGGCGATCCCCGAATATCGGGAAAAACTGTTTTTT. Translated, it gives CAWAIPEYREKLFF.

The chain recombines TRBV29-1 with TRBJ2-7; TRBD1 aligns across 9 bases. The germline V gene has CDR1 SQVTM and CDR2 ANQGSEA. J gave up 4 bases and V 6 bases, and 7 bases lay outside the gene matches. The CDR3 spans 13 residues. In nucleotides, the CDR3 is TGCAGCGTCGAGACAGGGGGTCGTTACGAGCAGTACTTC. It is translated as CSVETGGRYEQYF.